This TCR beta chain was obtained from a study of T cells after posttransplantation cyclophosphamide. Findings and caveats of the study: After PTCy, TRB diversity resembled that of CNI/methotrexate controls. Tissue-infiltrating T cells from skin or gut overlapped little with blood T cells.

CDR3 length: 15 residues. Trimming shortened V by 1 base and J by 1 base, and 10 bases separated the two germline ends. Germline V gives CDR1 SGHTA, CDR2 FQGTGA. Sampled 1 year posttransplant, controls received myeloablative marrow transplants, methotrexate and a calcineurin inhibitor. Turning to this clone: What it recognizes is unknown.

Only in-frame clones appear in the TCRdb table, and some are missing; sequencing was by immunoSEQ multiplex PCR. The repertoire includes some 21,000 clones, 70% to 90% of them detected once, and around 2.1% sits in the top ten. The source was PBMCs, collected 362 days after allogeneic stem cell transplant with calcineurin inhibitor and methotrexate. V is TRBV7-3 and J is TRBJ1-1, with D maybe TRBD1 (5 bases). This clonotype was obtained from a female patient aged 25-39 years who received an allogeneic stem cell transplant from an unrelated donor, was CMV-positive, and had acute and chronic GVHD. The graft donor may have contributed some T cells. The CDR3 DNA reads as TGTGCCAGCAGCTTAAGCCGGGGGGGGAACACTGAAGCTTTCTTT. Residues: CASSLSRGGNTEAFF. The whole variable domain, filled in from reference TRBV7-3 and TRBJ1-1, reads GAGVSQTPSNKVTEKGKYVELRCDPISGHTALYWYRQSLGQGPEFLIYFQGTGAADDSGLPNDRFFAVRPEGSVSTLKIQRTERGDSAVYLCASSLSRGGNTEAFFGQGTRLTVV.